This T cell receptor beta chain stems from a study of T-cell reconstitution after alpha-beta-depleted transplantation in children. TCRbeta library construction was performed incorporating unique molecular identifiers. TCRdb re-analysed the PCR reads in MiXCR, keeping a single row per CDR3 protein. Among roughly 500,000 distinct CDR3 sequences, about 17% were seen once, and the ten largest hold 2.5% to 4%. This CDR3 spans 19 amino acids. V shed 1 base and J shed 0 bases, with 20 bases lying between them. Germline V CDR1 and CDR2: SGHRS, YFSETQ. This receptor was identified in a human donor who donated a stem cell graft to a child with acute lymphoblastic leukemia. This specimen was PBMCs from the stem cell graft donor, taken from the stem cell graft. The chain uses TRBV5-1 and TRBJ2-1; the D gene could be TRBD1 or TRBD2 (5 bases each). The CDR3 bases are TGCGCCAGCAGCTTGTTGGGGGTCGGCGGGCTGAGCTCCTACAATGAGCAGTTCTTC. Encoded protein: CASSLLGVGGLSSYNEQFF.